This T cell receptor (beta chain) was retrieved from a study of blood T cell repertoires in COVID-19 (dated by TCRdb to between 2020 and 2021). Background on the whole study: The collaborator samples originated in the United States, Italy and Spain and spanned the acute and convalescent phases of COVID-19. The material from the prospective study consisted of cDNA or gDNA derived from T cells, B-cell-depleted T cells, or PBMCs. The dataset comprised deeply sampled blood TCRbeta repertoires from subjects exposed to, actively infected with, or recovered from COVID-19. The repertoires were released in a freely available public database intended as a resource for research on the immune response to SARS-CoV-2. Samples were obtained from the ongoing ImmuneRACE study (first 160 participants) and from some 1,300 subjects provided by 6 global collaborators. Nearly every sample came with metadata listing a de-identified subject ID, COVID-19 status, age in years and sex. HLA class I and class II types, where available, came from metadata supplied by the sample provider rather than from assay-based typing.

The immunoSEQ Assay, a bias-controlled multiplex PCR, was used to amplify TCRbeta CDR3 regions from genomic DNA. In the paper's pipeline: The number of nucleated cells in each sample was estimated by amplification of reference gene primers within the assay. To quantify the absolute abundance of each unique TCRbeta CDR3 rearrangement, sequence reads were collapsed and filtered. Productive Simpson clonality was computed per sample as the square root of Simpson's diversity index over productive rearrangements. TCRdb carries this immuneACCESS record with in-frame sequences only. Its versions omit some clonotypes, under half of them owing to an unresolved V gene in the studies checked, with the rest unexplained. D and trimming were read from the DNA, whereas the V and J calls and clone size are those reported in that table. The sample includes a few hundred thousand clones, with 86% observed a single time. The ten largest clonotypes hold 3.5% to 5% of the sample.

As for this clone: Its target antigen remains unknown. Per-base qualities were not stored, and no clone one base away is much larger. Other DNA sequences within the sample encode an identical CDR3.

The research as a whole found: How much clinical and demographic metadata was included differed by source and by participant, and the metadata was provided uncurated.

Each collaborating institution followed its own protocols to collect whole blood in K2EDTA tubes. For TCRbeta analysis, collaborators shipped samples in one of three forms: frozen whole blood, isolated PBMCs, or DNA extracted from either of those sample types. The sample was peripheral blood. The TCR sequence derives from a man aged 45-60 years with acute or convalescent COVID-19.

The sequenced DNA is TGTGCCAGCTCACCAGGGGGGATGAACACTGAAGCTTTCTTT. It is translated as CASSPGGMNTEAFF. The rearrangement combines TRBV18 with TRBJ1-1, with a tentative D gene TRBD1 over 5 matching bases. The V and J ends are trimmed by 2 bases and 0 bases, leaving 7 bases between them. The germline V gene specifies KGHSH as CDR1 and LQKENI as CDR2. Counted from cysteine to phenylalanine, this CDR3 has 14 amino acids. The kept DNA is CDR3 alone, 42 bases in frame from the first base.